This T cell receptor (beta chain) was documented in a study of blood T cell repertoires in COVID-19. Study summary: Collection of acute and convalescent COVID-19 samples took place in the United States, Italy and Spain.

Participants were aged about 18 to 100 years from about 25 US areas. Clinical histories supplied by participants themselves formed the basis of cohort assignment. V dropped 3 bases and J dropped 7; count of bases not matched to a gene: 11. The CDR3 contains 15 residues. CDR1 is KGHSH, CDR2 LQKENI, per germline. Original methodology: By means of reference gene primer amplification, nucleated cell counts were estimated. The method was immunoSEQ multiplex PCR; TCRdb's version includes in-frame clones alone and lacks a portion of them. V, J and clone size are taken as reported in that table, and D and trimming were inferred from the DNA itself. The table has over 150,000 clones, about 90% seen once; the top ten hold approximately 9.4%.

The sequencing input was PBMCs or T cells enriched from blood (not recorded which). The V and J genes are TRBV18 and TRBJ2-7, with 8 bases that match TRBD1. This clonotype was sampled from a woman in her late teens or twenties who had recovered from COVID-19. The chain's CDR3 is CASSPSQGAVWEQYF. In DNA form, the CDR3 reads TGTGCCAGCTCACCGTCGCAGGGGGCAGTATGGGAGCAGTACTTC.